The clone carrying this T cell receptor beta chain is identified as medium-sized (0.01 to 0.1%) from frequency. Antigen specificity is unknown. The data belong to a study of CXCR3-negative and CXCR3-positive naive CD8 T cells. Each TRB cDNA library was prepared by 5' RACE (with UMI labels). Using the 5' RACE reads, TCRdb records one entry per CDR3 protein without DNA. This repertoire comprises about 5,800 distinct CDR3 sequences; its ten largest clones make up 2.2%. The length of the CDR3 is 15 residues. Germline V lookup: CDR1 SEHNR, CDR2 FQNEAQ (reference sequence). Study-wide findings and caveats: More hydrophobic TRB CDR3s occurred in CXCR3-positive than in CXCR3-negative naive cells.

Sequencing was performed on naive CXCR3+ CD8+ T cells from blood. Subset noted: CD45RO-CCR7+CD27+CD95- naive CD8+ T cells expressing CXCR3 (TNR3+). This TCR was sampled from a human donor in good health. Some clones in this sample may be carry-over from other donors' samples. V gene TRBV7-9 combines with J gene TRBJ2-3; as DNA is missing, the TRBD2 call by TCRdb cannot be tested. The CDR3 is CASSPSGRATDTQYF.